The sample holds many counts of the clone carrying this TCR beta chain. What it binds is not known. The CDR3 end lies 3 residues beyond the end of the read and is filled in from the germline J gene. The germline V gene encodes CDR1 SGHDT and CDR2 YYEEEE. The CDR3 spans 15 residues. Trimming left V 2 bases short and J 2 bases short, with 14 bases between. This entry comes from a study of T cell clonality in common variable immunodeficiency. Findings of the study overall: The cause of increased CVID clonality remains unclear without subpopulation sequencing.

Clones were sequenced by immunoSEQ multiplex PCR, and TCRdb holds only the in-frame ones, with some missing. The sample was found to contain about 74,000 clones, and every one recurs. The rearrangement joins TRBV5-6 to TRBJ2-7, with a weak D call TRBD1 (6 bases). Sequencing used peripheral blood mononuclear cells. This sequence originates from a person between 18 and 75 years old in good health. CDR3 sequence reads: CASSFGPDSTYEQYF. The CDR3 bases that were read are TGTGCCAGCAGCTTCGGTCCGGACAGCACCTACGAG. The full variable domain, with the rest looked up from reference TRBV5-6 and TRBJ2-7, is DAGVTQSPTHLIKTRGQQVTLRCSPKSGHDTVSWYQQALGQGPQFIFQYYEEEERQRGNFPDRFSGHQFPNYSSELNVNALLLGDSALYLCASSFGPDSTYEQYFGPGTRLTVT.